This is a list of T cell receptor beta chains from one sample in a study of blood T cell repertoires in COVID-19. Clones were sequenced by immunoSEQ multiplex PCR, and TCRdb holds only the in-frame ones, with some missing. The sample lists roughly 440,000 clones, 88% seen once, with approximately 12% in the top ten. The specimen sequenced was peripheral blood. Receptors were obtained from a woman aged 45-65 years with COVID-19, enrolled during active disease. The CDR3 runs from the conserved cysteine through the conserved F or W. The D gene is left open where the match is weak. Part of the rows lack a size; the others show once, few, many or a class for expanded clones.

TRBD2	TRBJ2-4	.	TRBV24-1	CATSDFSREGKNIQYF	TGTGCCACCAGTGATTTCTCCCGGGAGGGGAAAAACATTCAGTACTTC
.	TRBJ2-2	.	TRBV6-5	CASSYSSPDTGELFF	TGTGCCAGCAGTTACTCGAGCCCGGACACCGGGGAGCTGTTTTTT
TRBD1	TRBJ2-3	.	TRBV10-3	CAIRRKGQGMTDTQYF	TGTGCCATCAGGAGGAAGGGACAGGGTATGACAGATACGCAGTATTTT
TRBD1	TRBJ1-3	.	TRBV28	CASRRQGVSSGNTIYF	TGTGCCAGCAGAAGACAGGGGGTTAGCTCTGGAAACACCATATATTTT
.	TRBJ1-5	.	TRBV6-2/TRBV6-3	CASSYLYSVYNQPQHF	TGTGCCAGCAGTTACTTATACAGTGTATACAATCAGCCCCAGCATTTT
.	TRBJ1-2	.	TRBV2	CASSRQEWDGYTF	TGTGCCAGCAGTCGACAGGAGTGGGATGGCTACACCTTC
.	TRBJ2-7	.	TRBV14	CASSQDSTSSYEQYF	TGTGCCAGCAGCCAAGACTCTACTAGCTCCTACGAGCAGTACTTC
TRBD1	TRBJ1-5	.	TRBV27	CASSFTGGNQPQHF	TGTGCCAGCAGTTTCACAGGGGGCAATCAGCCCCAGCATTTT
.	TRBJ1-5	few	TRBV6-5	CASSPGPGWAQHF	TGTGCCAGCAGCCCCGGCCCAGGTTGGGCCCAGCATTTT
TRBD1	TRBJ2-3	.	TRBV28	CASTQATGATDTQYF	TGTGCCAGCACCCAAGCAACAGGGGCCACAGATACGCAGTATTTT
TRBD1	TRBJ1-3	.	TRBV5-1	CASSLGRTGRNTIYF	TGCGCCAGCAGCTTGGGTCGGACAGGAAGAAACACCATATATTTT
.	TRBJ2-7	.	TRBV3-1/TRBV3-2	CASSQVYDSSYEQYF	TGTGCCAGCAGCCAAGTATACGACAGCAGCTACGAGCAGTACTTC
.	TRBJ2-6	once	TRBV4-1	CASSRESGANVLTF	TGCGCCAGCAGCCGGGAGTCGGGGGCCAACGTCCTGACTTTC
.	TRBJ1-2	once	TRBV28	CASSGGARGYTF	TGTGCCAGCAGCGGGGGGGCGCGTGGCTACACCTTC
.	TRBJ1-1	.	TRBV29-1	CSVEVTGGRNTEAFF	TGCAGCGTTGAAGTGACCGGGGGAAGGAACACTGAAGCTTTCTTT
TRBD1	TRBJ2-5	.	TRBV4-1	CASSQPDRDRETQYF	TGCGCCAGCAGCCAACCCGACAGGGACAGAGAGACCCAGTACTTC
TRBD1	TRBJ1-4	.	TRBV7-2	CASSLGQGAQGKLFF	TGTGCCAGCAGCTTAGGACAGGGGGCGCAAGGAAAACTGTTTTTT
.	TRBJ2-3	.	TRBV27	CASREGGGMDTQYF	TGTGCCAGCAGGGAAGGGGGGGGGATGGATACGCAGTATTTT
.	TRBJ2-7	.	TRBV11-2	CASSLLREGRYEQYF	TGTGCCAGCAGCTTACTTAGGGAAGGGAGGTACGAGCAGTACTTC
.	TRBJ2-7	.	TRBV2	CASSERRTAEQYF	TGTGCCAGCAGTGAAAGGAGGACAGCAGAGCAGTACTTC
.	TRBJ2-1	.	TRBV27	CASSLRPPGLGYNEQFF	TGTGCCAGCAGTTTACGCCCCCCAGGGTTAGGGTACAATGAGCAGTTCTTC
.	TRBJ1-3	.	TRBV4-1	CASSLEKGESGNTIYF	TGCGCCAGCAGCCTAGAAAAGGGGGAATCTGGAAACACCATATATTTT
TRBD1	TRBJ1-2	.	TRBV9	CASWTGFYGYTF	TGTGCCAGCTGGACAGGGTTCTATGGCTACACCTTC
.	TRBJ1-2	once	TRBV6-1	CASSQDIRGKGYGYTF	TGTGCCAGCAGTCAAGATATTAGGGGGAAGGGATATGGCTACACCTTC
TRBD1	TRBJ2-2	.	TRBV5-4	CASREGQGDTGELFF	TGTGCCAGCAGAGAGGGACAGGGGGACACCGGGGAGCTGTTTTTT
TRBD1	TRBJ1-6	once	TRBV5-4	CASSLAVIPGQGASPLHF	TGTGCCAGCAGCTTAGCCGTAATTCCGGGACAGGGAGCTTCACCCCTCCACTTT
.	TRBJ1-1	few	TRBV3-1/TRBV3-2	CASSHLRGGTEAFF	TGTGCCAGCAGCCATCTAAGGGGAGGCACTGAAGCTTTCTTT
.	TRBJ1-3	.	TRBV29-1	CSVEGGSGNTIYF	TGCAGCGTTGAGGGGGGATCTGGAAACACCATATATTTT
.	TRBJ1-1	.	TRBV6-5	CASNQGGATEAFF	TGTGCCAGCAACCAAGGTGGGGCCACTGAAGCTTTCTTT
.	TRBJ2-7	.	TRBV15	CATSTQGGAYEQYF	TGTGCCACCAGCACCCAGGGGGGCGCCTACGAGCAGTACTTC
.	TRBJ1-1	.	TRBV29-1	CSVEWAANTEAFF	TGCAGCGTTGAGTGGGCAGCGAACACTGAAGCTTTCTTT
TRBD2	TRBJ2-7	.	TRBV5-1	CASSLVGLEVEQYF	TGCGCCAGCAGCTTGGTTGGACTAGAGGTCGAGCAGTACTTC
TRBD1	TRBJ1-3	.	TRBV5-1	CASSLTGVTNTIYF	TGCGCCAGCAGCTTGACAGGGGTGACAAACACCATATATTTT
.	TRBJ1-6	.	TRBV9	CASSVGQIGNSPLHF	TGTGCCAGCAGCGTCGGACAGATCGGCAATTCACCCCTCCACTTT
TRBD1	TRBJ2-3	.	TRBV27	CASSLGGQGSYTQYF	TGTGCCAGCAGTTTAGGGGGACAGGGAAGCTATACGCAGTATTTT
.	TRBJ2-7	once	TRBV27	CASSFKTARTYEQYF	TGTGCCAGCAGTTTTAAGACAGCGAGGACCTACGAGCAGTACTTC
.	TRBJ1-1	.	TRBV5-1	CASSLAIGADTEAFF	TGCGCCAGCAGCTTGGCCATTGGAGCGGACACTGAAGCTTTCTTT
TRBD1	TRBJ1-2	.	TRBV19	CASSIGTGRGYTF	TGTGCCAGTAGTATAGGGACAGGGAGAGGCTACACCTTC
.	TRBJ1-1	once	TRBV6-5	CASSYSQGSEAFF	TGTGCCAGCAGTTACTCGCAGGGCAGTGAAGCTTTCTTT
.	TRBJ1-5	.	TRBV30	CAWTGSADQPQHF	TGTGCCTGGACAGGGTCGGCGGATCAGCCCCAGCATTTT
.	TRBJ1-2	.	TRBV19	CASSSPGANYGYTF	TGTGCCAGTAGTTCTCCGGGAGCTAACTATGGCTACACCTTC
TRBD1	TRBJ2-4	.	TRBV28	CASSRQGTVAKNIQYF	TGTGCCAGCAGCCGACAGGGGACCGTAGCCAAAAACATTCAGTACTTC
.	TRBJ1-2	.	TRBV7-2	CASSPRQGANYGYTF	TGTGCCAGCAGCCCACGGCAGGGTGCGAACTATGGCTACACCTTC
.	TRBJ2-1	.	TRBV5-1	CASISSTAGANEQFF	TGCGCCAGCATCTCCTCTACCGCGGGGGCCAATGAGCAGTTCTTC
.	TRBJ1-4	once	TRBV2	CASRRTTLGLFF	TGTGCCAGCAGGAGGACAACCCTGGGACTGTTTTTT
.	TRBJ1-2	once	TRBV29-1	CSVNQGLPPYGYTF	TGCAGCGTTAACCAGGGCCTGCCTCCATATGGCTACACCTTC
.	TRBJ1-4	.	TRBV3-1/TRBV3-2	CASSQGTANEKLFF	TGTGCCAGCAGCCAAGGGACAGCTAATGAAAAACTGTTTTTT
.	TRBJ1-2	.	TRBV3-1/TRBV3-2	CASSPGGGVGGYTF	TGTGCCAGCAGCCCCGGGGGTGGGGTCGGTGGCTACACCTTC
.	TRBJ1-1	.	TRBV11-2	CASSFGVGTEAFF	TGTGCCAGCAGCTTCGGGGTCGGCACTGAAGCTTTCTTT
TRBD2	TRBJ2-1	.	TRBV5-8	CASHRGVSSYNEQFF	TGTGCCAGCCACCGGGGGGTTAGCTCCTACAATGAGCAGTTCTTC
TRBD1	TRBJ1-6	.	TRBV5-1	CASSLRTGGSSPLHF	TGCGCCAGCAGCTTAAGGACAGGGGGCTCTTCACCCCTCCACTTT
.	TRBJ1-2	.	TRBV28	CASSPLTGTNYGYTF	TGTGCCAGCAGTCCCCTAACAGGGACTAACTATGGCTACACCTTC
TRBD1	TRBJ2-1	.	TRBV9	CASSVAFQTGGNEQFF	TGTGCCAGCAGCGTAGCTTTTCAGACAGGGGGCAATGAGCAGTTCTTC
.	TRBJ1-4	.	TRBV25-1	CASSETLRVDEKLFF	TGTGCCAGCAGTGAAACCCTCAGGGTGGACGAAAAACTGTTTTTT
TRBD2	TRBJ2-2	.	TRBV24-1	CATRGLARGELFF	TGTGCCACCCGTGGACTAGCAAGGGGGGAGCTGTTTTTT